A selection of T cell receptor beta chains follows, all from one sample in a study of T cell clonotyping in hematopoietic cell transplantation. TCRdb's table, derived via immunoSEQ multiplex PCR, lists solely in-frame clones and lacks some. The repertoire holds under 11,000 clones, with 92% as singletons. The input for sequencing was peripheral blood mononuclear cells, taken before stem cell transplant. The receptors originated from a woman aged 40 to 50 with acute myeloid leukemia. Some clones in this sample may be carry-over from other donors' samples. Each CDR3 is given with its conserved first and last residue. Each record gives: CDR3 length, V gene, J gene, CDR3 protein.

cdr3_length: 15; v_call: TRBV19; j_call: TRBJ1-4; cdr3_aa: CASMRTVATNEKLFF
cdr3_length: 15; v_call: TRBV30; j_call: TRBJ2-3; cdr3_aa: CAWSGSGRAGDTQYF
cdr3_length: 16; v_call: TRBV5-1; j_call: TRBJ1-1; cdr3_aa: CASSLGTGLMNTEAFF
cdr3_length: 17; v_call: TRBV5-1; j_call: TRBJ2-1; cdr3_aa: CASSLSDGFLIGDEQFF
cdr3_length: 11; v_call: TRBV7-9; j_call: TRBJ2-7; cdr3_aa: CASSISYEQYF
cdr3_length: 15; v_call: TRBV11-2; j_call: TRBJ1-1; cdr3_aa: CASSLGPTAGTEAFF
cdr3_length: 12; v_call: TRBV7-2; j_call: TRBJ1-5; cdr3_aa: CASSLYAGVQHF
cdr3_length: 15; v_call: TRBV28; j_call: TRBJ2-7; cdr3_aa: CASSTSPLGSYEQYF
cdr3_length: 14; v_call: TRBV11-2; j_call: TRBJ2-7; cdr3_aa: CASSLDGQIHEQYF
cdr3_length: 14; v_call: TRBV7-8; j_call: TRBJ1-4; cdr3_aa: CASSLLSGNEKLFF
cdr3_length: 14; v_call: TRBV15; j_call: TRBJ2-7; cdr3_aa: CATSSERRSYEQYF
cdr3_length: 20; v_call: TRBV4-2; j_call: TRBJ2-2; cdr3_aa: CASSQDLVSLAGGLREELFF
cdr3_length: 15; v_call: TRBV11-2; j_call: TRBJ2-3; cdr3_aa: CASSLLAGGADTQYF
cdr3_length: 15; v_call: TRBV7-2; j_call: TRBJ2-7; cdr3_aa: CASSLGQGALYEQYF
cdr3_length: 12; v_call: TRBV19; j_call: TRBJ1-2; cdr3_aa: CASRLLPYGYTF
cdr3_length: 15; v_call: TRBV7-2; j_call: TRBJ1-4; cdr3_aa: CASSFGGYANEKLFF
cdr3_length: 17; v_call: TRBV2; j_call: TRBJ1-5; cdr3_aa: CASSEAPGRTSNQPQHF
cdr3_length: 16; v_call: TRBV19; j_call: TRBJ1-1; cdr3_aa: CASIDSGRFLYTEAFF
cdr3_length: 15; v_call: TRBV14; j_call: TRBJ2-7; cdr3_aa: CASSLYGGSFYEQYF
cdr3_length: 16; v_call: TRBV6-5; j_call: TRBJ1-4; cdr3_aa: CASSYSGTATNEKLFF
cdr3_length: 12; v_call: TRBV29-1; j_call: TRBJ2-5; cdr3_aa: CSVDRAQETQYF
cdr3_length: 13; v_call: TRBV7-9; j_call: TRBJ1-2; cdr3_aa: CASSLDVGVTYTF